This is a list of T cell receptor beta chains from one sample in a study of OX40 agonist ivuxolimab in advanced cancers. The assay was immunoSEQ multiplex PCR, and TCRdb's table has in-frame clones only and misses some. The sample carries 50,000 to 80,000 clones, under 95% recorded once. Sample: CD4+ or CD8+ T cells sorted from blood, taken in a trial of the OX40 agonist ivuxolimab. These receptors all come from an adult with an advanced solid tumor such as melanoma, head and neck, liver or kidney cancer. CDR3s include the opening cysteine and the closing phenylalanine or tryptophan. Each record gives: V gene, clone size, D gene, J gene, CDR3 DNA, CDR3 protein. A D gene is named only where the DNA matches it firmly. The size of a clone is reported for some rows only, either as once, few or many, or as a class for expanded clones.

V: TRBV6-5
size: NA
D: NA
J: TRBJ2-1
DNA: TGTGCCAGCAGTTATAACAATGAGCAGTTCTTC
CDR3: CASSYNNEQFF

V: TRBV5-1
size: once
D: NA
J: TRBJ1-2
DNA: TGCGCCAGCAGCGAAAGGGCGGGCCAGGGGTATGGCTACACCTTC
CDR3: CASSERAGQGYGYTF

V: TRBV6-6
size: once
D: TRBD2
J: TRBJ2-3
DNA: TGTGCCAGCAGTTACGGGGGCGGGAGGGCCACAGATACGCAGTATTTT
CDR3: CASSYGGGRATDTQYF

V: TRBV19
size: NA
D: NA
J: TRBJ1-2
DNA: TGTGCCAGTAATCGGGTTGGTGGCTATGGCTACACCTTC
CDR3: CASNRVGGYGYTF

V: TRBV5-4
size: NA
D: NA
J: TRBJ1-2
DNA: TGTGCCAGCAGCTTGGCCGTGGAAGCGAAGCTCTATGGCTACACCTTC
CDR3: CASSLAVEAKLYGYTF

V: TRBV5-4
size: NA
D: NA
J: TRBJ1-1
DNA: TGTGCCAGCAGCTTGGCCGTACAGATGAACACTGAAGCTTTCTTT
CDR3: CASSLAVQMNTEAFF

V: TRBV7-9
size: NA
D: NA
J: TRBJ2-1
DNA: TGTGCCAGCAATTTGGTGGCAGCTTACTACAATGAGCAGTTCTTC
CDR3: CASNLVAAYYNEQFF

V: TRBV4-2
size: NA
D: NA
J: TRBJ2-3
DNA: TGTGCCAGCAGCCAAGGGTTTTTGGGGCCGCAGTATTTT
CDR3: CASSQGFLGPQYF

V: TRBV7-7
size: NA
D: TRBD2
J: TRBJ2-3
DNA: TGTGCCAGCAGCTCGGGACTAGCGGAAACAGATACGCAGTATTTT
CDR3: CASSSGLAETDTQYF

V: TRBV27
size: NA
D: NA
J: TRBJ2-1
DNA: TGTGCCAGCAGTTTAGGCGGGGTGGGGAACAATGAGCAGTTCTTC
CDR3: CASSLGGVGNNEQFF

V: TRBV27
size: NA
D: NA
J: TRBJ1-6
DNA: TGTGCCAGCAGTTTATGGTCTCCTCCCTCCTATAATTCACCCCTCCACTTT
CDR3: CASSLWSPPSYNSPLHF

V: TRBV7-8
size: NA
D: TRBD1
J: TRBJ2-1
DNA: TGTGCCAGCAGCTCCCTCCGGGACAGGGTCGGAAATGAGCAGTTCTTC
CDR3: CASSSLRDRVGNEQFF

V: TRBV5-6
size: NA
D: NA
J: TRBJ2-3
DNA: TGTGCCAGCAGCTTCGCAGATACGCAGTATTTT
CDR3: CASSFADTQYF

V: TRBV7-7
size: NA
D: TRBD1
J: TRBJ1-2
DNA: TGTGCCAGCAGCTTATCCCGGGACAGCTTTTATGGCTACACCTTC
CDR3: CASSLSRDSFYGYTF

V: TRBV10-2
size: NA
D: NA
J: TRBJ1-3
DNA: TGCGCCAGCAGTGAGTCAGGGGAACGCATATATTTT
CDR3: CASSESGERIYF

V: TRBV27
size: NA
D: TRBD2
J: TRBJ2-1
DNA: TGTGCCAGCAGTTTTAGGCGGGAGCGTGGGCAGTTCTTC
CDR3: CASSFRRERGQFF

V: TRBV19
size: NA
D: NA
J: TRBJ1-1
DNA: TGTGCCAGTAGTATTGGGCTGGGAGGCACTGAAGCTTTCTTT
CDR3: CASSIGLGGTEAFF

V: TRBV5-1
size: NA
D: NA
J: TRBJ1-1
DNA: TGCGCCAGCAGCTTGGGGGGTCGGAGTCGGGCTGAAGCTTTCTTT
CDR3: CASSLGGRSRAEAFF

V: TRBV19
size: NA
D: TRBD2
J: TRBJ2-1
DNA: TGTGCCAGTCACGAAACAGCGGGGGTCTCCTACAATGAGCAGTTCTTC
CDR3: CASHETAGVSYNEQFF

V: TRBV7-6
size: NA
D: NA
J: TRBJ2-1
DNA: TGTGCCAGCAGCTCTTTGTGGGAGCCTTACAATGAGCAGTTCTTC
CDR3: CASSSLWEPYNEQFF

V: TRBV10-1
size: once
D: NA
J: TRBJ2-1
DNA: TGCGCCAGCAGTGAGTCGGCTCGGAATGAGCAGTTCTTC
CDR3: CASSESARNEQFF

V: TRBV18
size: NA
D: NA
J: TRBJ2-2
DNA: TGTGCCAGCTCACCAAGCAGGTTTCCAAACACCGGGGAGCTGTTTTTT
CDR3: CASSPSRFPNTGELFF

V: TRBV18
size: NA
D: NA
J: TRBJ2-1
DNA: TGTGCCAGCTCACCACTGGGCCCCTATGAGCAGTTCTTC
CDR3: CASSPLGPYEQFF

V: TRBV10-3
size: NA
D: NA
J: TRBJ1-1
DNA: TGTGCCATCAGTGAATCAGGGATGAACACTGAAGCTTTCTTT
CDR3: CAISESGMNTEAFF

V: TRBV5-1
size: NA
D: TRBD2
J: TRBJ2-3
DNA: TGCGCCAGCAGCTTGGACGGGGGGGGCACAGATACGCAGTATTTT
CDR3: CASSLDGGGTDTQYF

V: TRBV10-2
size: NA
D: NA
J: TRBJ2-7
DNA: TGCGCCAGCAGTGCCAGGGTCGGTACCTACGAGCAGTACTTC
CDR3: CASSARVGTYEQYF

V: TRBV29-1
size: NA
D: NA
J: TRBJ2-6
DNA: TGCAGCGTTGCTAATGGTTCGCGCTCTGGGGCCAACGTCCTGACTTTC
CDR3: CSVANGSRSGANVLTF

V: TRBV5-6
size: once
D: TRBD1
J: TRBJ2-7
DNA: TGTGCCAGCAGCTGGACAGGCAAAGGCTACGAGCAGTACTTC
CDR3: CASSWTGKGYEQYF

V: TRBV2
size: NA
D: NA
J: TRBJ2-2
DNA: TGTGCCAGCAGGATGGACAGCGGGGAGCTGTTTTTT
CDR3: CASRMDSGELFF

V: TRBV5-1
size: NA
D: TRBD2
J: TRBJ2-7
DNA: TGCGCCAGCAGCCCTACTACCCCGACTAGCGGATCCTACGAGCAGTACTTC
CDR3: CASSPTTPTSGSYEQYF

V: TRBV18
size: NA
D: TRBD1
J: TRBJ1-1
DNA: TGTGCCAGCTCACCACAGGGAGGGGGCGTGAACACTGAAGCTTTCTTT
CDR3: CASSPQGGGVNTEAFF

V: TRBV10-3
size: NA
D: TRBD1
J: TRBJ1-1
DNA: TGTGCCATTAACAGGGGACAGGGGAACACTGAAGCTTTCTTT
CDR3: CAINRGQGNTEAFF

V: TRBV30
size: NA
D: NA
J: TRBJ1-2
DNA: TGTGCCTGGACATCTAACTATGGCTACACCTTC
CDR3: CAWTSNYGYTF

V: TRBV5-1
size: NA
D: TRBD2
J: TRBJ2-3
DNA: TGCGCCAGCAGCAGGGCTAGCGGTAGCACAGATACGCAGTATTTT
CDR3: CASSRASGSTDTQYF

V: TRBV13
size: once
D: TRBD1
J: TRBJ2-3
DNA: TGTGCCAGCAACCCGGGACAGGGTAGAGCAGATACGCAGTATTTT
CDR3: CASNPGQGRADTQYF

V: TRBV11-2
size: NA
D: NA
J: TRBJ2-7
DNA: TGTGCCAGCAGCTCGGGGTTGGGGGAGCAGTACTTC
CDR3: CASSSGLGEQYF

V: TRBV19
size: NA
D: TRBD2
J: TRBJ2-1
DNA: TGTGCCAGTAGTCCCTCCGGGACTAGCGGCTACAATGAGCAGTTCTTC
CDR3: CASSPSGTSGYNEQFF

V: TRBV7-2
size: once
D: NA
J: TRBJ1-5
DNA: TGTGCCAGCAGCGAGGACAGAGGAGGGAATCAGCCCCAGCATTTT
CDR3: CASSEDRGGNQPQHF

V: TRBV6-5
size: NA
D: NA
J: TRBJ2-2
DNA: TGTGCCAGCAGAAGGGACGCCACCGGGGAGCTGTTTTTT
CDR3: CASRRDATGELFF

V: TRBV10-2
size: NA
D: TRBD2
J: TRBJ2-3
DNA: TGCGCCAGCAGTGAGGCTAGCGGGATTTCAGATACGCAGTATTTT
CDR3: CASSEASGISDTQYF

V: TRBV5-1
size: NA
D: NA
J: TRBJ2-7
DNA: TGCGCCAGCAGCTTGGCAGCGGGACAGGAAGCCTACGAGCAGTACTTC
CDR3: CASSLAAGQEAYEQYF

V: TRBV19
size: NA
D: NA
J: TRBJ1-5
DNA: TGTGCCAGTAGTACGCTTGAGGGGGGCAATCAGCCCCAGCATTTT
CDR3: CASSTLEGGNQPQHF

V: TRBV12-5
size: few
D: NA
J: TRBJ1-2
DNA: TGTGCTAGTGGTTTGTGGGGTTTTCAAACTGATGGCTACACCTTC
CDR3: CASGLWGFQTDGYTF

V: TRBV7-8
size: once
D: TRBD2
J: TRBJ2-4
DNA: TGTGCCAGCAGCTTAGCGGGACTAGCGGGAATGGCCAAAAACATTCAGTACTTC
CDR3: CASSLAGLAGMAKNIQYF

V: TRBV14
size: NA
D: NA
J: TRBJ2-7
DNA: TGTGCCAGCAGCCAGAGCTCCTACGAGCAGTACTTC
CDR3: CASSQSSYEQYF

V: TRBV18
size: NA
D: NA
J: TRBJ1-2
DNA: TGTGCCAGCTCACCATTTTCGGACACTGCTAACTATGGCTACACCTTC
CDR3: CASSPFSDTANYGYTF

V: TRBV12-5
size: NA
D: TRBD1
J: TRBJ2-1
DNA: TGTGCTAGTGGTCTTACAGGGGTTATTTTCTTC
CDR3: CASGLTGVIFF

V: TRBV6-5
size: NA
D: NA
J: TRBJ1-2
DNA: TGTGCCAGCAGAACAGGGTTTTTCAGTTATGGCTACACCTTC
CDR3: CASRTGFFSYGYTF

V: TRBV6-5
size: NA
D: NA
J: TRBJ1-2
DNA: TGTGCCAGCAGCCCCTTGGCGAACTATGGCTACACCTTC
CDR3: CASSPLANYGYTF

V: TRBV7-2
size: NA
D: NA
J: TRBJ1-2
DNA: TGTGCCAGCAGCTCCGACCCAACTAGCTATGGCTACACCTTC
CDR3: CASSSDPTSYGYTF

V: TRBV6-1
size: NA
D: TRBD1
J: TRBJ1-2
DNA: TGTGCCAGCAGTGAAAAAGGGGGCTCGTCTGGCTACACCTTC
CDR3: CASSEKGGSSGYTF

V: TRBV13
size: once
D: TRBD2
J: TRBJ2-3
DNA: TGTGCCAGCAGCACACTAGCGGGGGCTACAGATACGCAGTATTTT
CDR3: CASSTLAGATDTQYF

V: TRBV6-1
size: NA
D: NA
J: TRBJ1-4
DNA: TGTGCCAGCAGTGATTTGGGGGGCAGGACTAATGAAAAACTGTTTTTT
CDR3: CASSDLGGRTNEKLFF

V: TRBV7-8
size: few
D: NA
J: TRBJ1-5
DNA: TGTGCCAGCAGCTCCCGGGGCCAGCCCCAGCATTTT
CDR3: CASSSRGQPQHF